This T cell receptor (beta chain) was recorded in a study of blood T cell repertoires in COVID-19. About the study: In each case, the material was cDNA or gDNA derived from T cells, B-cell-depleted T cells, or PBMCs.

Original processing methods: It was from reference gene primer amplification that nucleated cell counts were estimated. The method was immunoSEQ multiplex PCR; TCRdb's version includes in-frame clones alone and lacks a portion of them. From that table come the V and J calls and clone size; the DNA was used to work out D and trimming. The sample comprises some 490,000 clones, around nine tenths of which are singletons, and 8% to 9.5% rests with the top ten. J was trimmed by 4 bases and V by 5 bases; bases with no gene match: 3. Germline CDR1 LNHDA, CDR2 SQIVND (reference sequence). There are 13 residues in the CDR3. In terms of age and location, participants ranged from about 18 to 89 years and lived in about two dozen US areas. The count of this clone is one.

The origin of this receptor is a woman aged 60-75 years who had recovered from COVID-19. Sequencing was performed on PBMCs or T cells enriched from blood (not recorded which). The chain carries TRBV19 and TRBJ1-1; the match to TRBD1 covers 8 bases. The CDR3 loop is CASSRTGGTEAFF. The CDR3 bases are TGTGCCAGTAGTCGTACAGGGGGCACTGAAGCTTTCTTT.